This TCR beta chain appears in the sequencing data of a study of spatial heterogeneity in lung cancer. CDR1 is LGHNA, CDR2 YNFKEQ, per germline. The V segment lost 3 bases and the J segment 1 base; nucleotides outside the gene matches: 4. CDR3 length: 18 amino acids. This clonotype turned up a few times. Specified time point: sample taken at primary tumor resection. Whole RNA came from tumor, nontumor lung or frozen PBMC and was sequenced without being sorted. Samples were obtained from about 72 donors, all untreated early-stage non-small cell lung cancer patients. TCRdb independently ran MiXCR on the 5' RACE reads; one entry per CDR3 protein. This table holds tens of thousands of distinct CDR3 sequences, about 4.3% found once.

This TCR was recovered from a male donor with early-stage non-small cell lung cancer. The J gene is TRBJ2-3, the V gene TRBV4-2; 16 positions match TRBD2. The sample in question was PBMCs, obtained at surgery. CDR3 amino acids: CASSHQGLAGGRTDTQYF. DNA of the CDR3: TGTGCCAGCAGCCACCAGGGACTAGCGGGGGGGCGCACAGATACGCAGTATTTT.